This TCR beta chain derives from a study of shared clonotypes between healthy human individuals. Study-level background: The composition of the donors was a couple of women and a few men aged 18 to 49. Researchers assigned three CD4 naive, three CD4 memory, two CD8 naive and one CD8 memory plate to each donor. Study-wide findings and caveats: Naive subsets generally exceeded memory subsets in estimated richness.

CDR3 length: 18 residues. The V gene lost 0 bases and the J gene lost 2 bases, with 20 bases spanning the gap. Germline values: CDR1 SGDLS, CDR2 YYNGEE. About this clone itself: Its antigen is unidentified.

TCRdb keeps only in-frame clones here, not all; method: immunoSEQ multiplex PCR. Of fewer than 1.8 million clones in the sample, approximately 98.5% were seen once. Donors, healthy HIV-negative adults, lacked recent acute infections or vaccinations. The material sequenced was naive CD4+ T cells sorted from blood. Sample subset: CD45RA+ positively selected. This TCR came from a man aged 25-45 years in good health. J is TRBJ2-5 and V is TRBV9, with D possibly being TRBD1 or TRBD2 (5 bases each). The CDR3 loop is CASSVDGRSGPIQETQYF. CDR3 coding DNA: TGTGCCAGCAGCGTAGACGGCAGGTCGGGGCCCATACAAGAGACCCAGTACTTC. Together with reference TRBV9 and TRBJ2-5, the CDR3 gives the full variable domain: DSGVTQTPKHLITATGQRVTLRCSPRSGDLSVYWYQQSLDQGLQFLIQYYNGEERAKGNILERFSAQQFPDLHSELNLSSLELGDSALYFCASSVDGRSGPIQETQYFGPGTRLLVL.